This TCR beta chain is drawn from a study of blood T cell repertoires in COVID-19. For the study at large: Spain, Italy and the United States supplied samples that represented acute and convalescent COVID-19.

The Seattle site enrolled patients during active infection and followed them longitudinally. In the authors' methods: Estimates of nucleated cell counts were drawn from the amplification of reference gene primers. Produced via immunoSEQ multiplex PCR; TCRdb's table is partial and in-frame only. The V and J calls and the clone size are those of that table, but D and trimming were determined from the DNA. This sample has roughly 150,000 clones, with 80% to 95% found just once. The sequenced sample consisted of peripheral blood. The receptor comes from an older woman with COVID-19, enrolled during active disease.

CDR3 sequence (DNA): TGTGCCAGCAGTTATTACAGGGTTGGGTCCGGGGAGCTGTTTTTT. Amino acids: CASSYYRVGSGELFF. V gene TRBV27 combines with J gene TRBJ2-2; TRBD1 might be the D (6 bases). V gave up 4 bases and J gave up 6 bases, with 15 bases separating them. Germline values: CDR1 MNHEY, CDR2 SMNVEV (reference sequence). The CDR3 spans 15 residues.